Below are 15 T cell receptor beta chains sequenced from a single sample in a study of PD-L1 blockade in urothelial cancer. Time point meaning: peripheral blood 6 weeks after treatment start. Here immunoSEQ multiplex PCR was the method, and the copy in TCRdb shows in-frame clones only, minus some. Of more than 60,000 clones in the sample, about 90% were seen once. Sample: PBMCs, taken around atezolizumab (anti-PD-L1) treatment. The receptors were sampled from a man in his 60s with urothelial cancer.

The V and J genes are TRBV4-1 and TRBJ2-7; D is perhaps TRBD1 (7 bases). V shed 0 bases and J shed 4 bases, with 19 bases lying between them. This CDR3 has 17 amino acids. Germline CDR1 reads MGHRA; CDR2 reads YSYEKL. CDR3: CASSQDLPGGIGYEQYF. The DNA of the CDR3 is TGCGCCAGCAGCCAAGACCTACCAGGGGGGATAGGGTACGAGCAGTACTTC.

The chain has TRBV4-1 and TRBJ2-2; D unresolved. Germline V gene sequence: CDR1 MGHRA, CDR2 YSYEKL. Trimming took 0 bases from V and 2 from J, leaving 7 bases between them. The CDR3 length is 15 residues. Written as DNA, the CDR3 is TGCGCCAGCAGCCAAGATGCCAGTAACACCGGGGAGCTGTTTTTT. It encodes CASSQDASNTGELFF.

This chain uses TRBV19 with TRBJ1-5, with TRBD1 identical over 7 bases. The CDR3 is 16 amino acids. Germline CDR1 and CDR2: LNHDA and SQIVND (reference sequence). The V segment lost 4 bases and the J segment 4 bases; nucleotides outside the gene matches: 10. CDR3 protein: CASSTHPDRVNQPQHF. CDR3 in DNA: TGTGCCAGTAGTACGCACCCCGACAGGGTAAATCAGCCCCAGCATTTT.

The V gene is TRBV2, the J gene TRBJ1-5, with no clear D. CDR1 is SNHLY and CDR2 is FYNNEI in the germline V gene. V was pared by 7 bases and J by 2 bases, with 15 bases between. CDR3 length: 15 residues. Here the CDR3 reads CASTPGSGGNQPQHF. The CDR3 coding sequence is TGTGCCAGCACCCCGGGATCCGGAGGCAATCAGCCCCAGCATTTT.

The chain couples TRBV7-8 to TRBJ1-2; 7 bases agree with TRBD1. CDR1 is SGHVS, CDR2 FQNEAQ, per germline. The CDR3 extends over 15 amino acids. J lost 2 bases, V lost 5 bases, and 8 bases had no gene match. As DNA, the CDR3 is TGTGCCAGCAGCGTTGACAGGGAGATCAACTATGGCTACACCTTC. Protein: CASSVDREINYGYTF.

The genes are TRBV5-1 and TRBJ2-5; 11 bases are shared with TRBD2. CDR3 length: 16 amino acids. The V gene end was trimmed by 5 bases and the J gene end by 5 bases; junction bases not matched to a gene: 11. Looked up from germline, CDR1 is SGHRS and CDR2 is YFSETQ. CDR3 loop: CASRLAGGPPGETQYF. As DNA, the CDR3 is TGCGCCAGCAGATTAGCGGGGGGGCCCCCAGGGGAGACCCAGTACTTC.

The genes are TRBV10-3 and TRBJ2-3; 7 nucleotides line up with TRBD1. From germline, CDR1 is ENHRY and CDR2 SYGVKD. The CDR3 has 14 residues. The V gene end was trimmed by 7 bases and the J gene end by 2 bases; junction bases not matched to a gene: 6. Here the CDR3 reads CAIKRDRYTDTQYF. CDR3 bases: TGTGCCATCAAACGGGACAGATACACAGATACGCAGTATTTT.

The chain is built from TRBV4-3 and TRBJ2-7; D possibly corresponds to TRBD1 (5 bases). Germline loops: CDR1 LGHNA, CDR2 YSLEER. Trimming took 0 bases from V and 0 from J, leaving 15 bases between them. The CDR3 sequence is 17 residues long. The CDR3 here is CASSQDLDSLSSYEQYF. In nucleotides, the CDR3 is TGCGCCAGCAGCCAAGATCTTGACAGTCTGAGCTCCTACGAGCAGTACTTC.

The chain uses TRBV10-3 and TRBJ2-5, with 11 bases fitting TRBD2. The CDR3 loop spans 16 amino acids. CDR1 and CDR2 (germline): ENHRY, SYGVKD. Trimming removed 3 bases from V and 6 bases from J; junction bases left unmatched: 9. The CDR3 coding sequence is TGTGCCATCAGTGACACCTTAGCGGGGGGGCGAAAGACCCAGTACTTC. This codes for CAISDTLAGGRKTQYF.

V gene TRBV5-1 combines with J gene TRBJ1-1; D might be TRBD1 (5 bases). CDR3 size: 15 residues. CDR1 and CDR2 from the germline V gene are SGHRS and YFSETQ. Trimming pared 1 base from V and 2 bases from J, leaving 12 bases between. In nucleotides, the CDR3 is TGCGCCAGCAGCTTGTTGGCGACAGCAAACACTGAAGCTTTCTTT. Its protein product is CASSLLATANTEAFF.

This clone was observed once. The chain uses TRBV21-1 and TRBJ2-7; the DNA was not used to check the table's D call, TRBD2. TRBV21-1 is recorded as a pseudogene. This CDR3 is 17 amino acids long. Written as DNA, the CDR3 is TGTGCCAGCAGCAAAATTAGACTAGCGGGAGTGTTTTACGAGCAGTACTTC. Amino acid sequence: CASSKIRLAGVFYEQYF.

The J gene is TRBJ2-3, the V gene TRBV30, with a tentative D call TRBD2 (6 bases). The CDR3 has 15 amino acids. From germline, CDR1 is GTSNPN and CDR2 SVGIG (reference sequence). Trimming removed 6 bases from V and 4 bases from J, with 20 bases in between. The CDR3 DNA follows: TGTGCCTGTCTATTCGGGGGTCGACGCCCAGATACGCAGTATTTT. Encoded protein: CACLFGGRRPDTQYF.

CDR3 amino acids: CASSIGGSDQPQHF. The CDR3, as DNA: TGTGCCAGTAGTATAGGAGGGTCCGATCAGCCCCAGCATTTT. This chain joins TRBV19 and TRBJ1-5; D is unresolved. The CDR3 sequence is 14 residues long. Trimming shortened V by 1 base and J by 5 bases, and 9 bases separated the two germline ends. Germline-derived CDR1 and CDR2 are LNHDA and SQIVND (reference sequence). Full variable domain (missing parts from reference TRBV19 and TRBJ1-5): DGGITQSPKYLFRKEGQNVTLSCEQNLNHDAMYWYRQDPGQGLRLIYYSQIVNDFQKGDIAEGYSVSREKKESFPLTVTSAQKNPTAFYLCASSIGGSDQPQHFGDGTRLSIL.

This chain uses TRBV6-6 with TRBJ2-7, with 9 bases fitting TRBD1. The CDR3 length is 14 residues. Germline V CDR1 and CDR2: MNHNY, SVGAGI (reference sequence). Germline trimming cut 4 bases from V and 2 bases from J; bases unmatched to any gene: 3. Here the CDR3 DNA reads TGTGCCAGCAGTTTGGGACAGGGCGCCTACGAGCAGTACTTC. As protein: CASSLGQGAYEQYF.

The genes are TRBV28 and TRBJ2-7; D may be TRBD1 (6 bases). CDR3 length: 14 residues. CDR1 and CDR2 (germline): MDHEN, SYDVKM. V was shortened by 5 bases and J by 2 bases, with 13 bases between the two germline ends. The CDR3 bases are TGTGCCAGCAGTACCCCGGGACAACCCTACGAGCAGTACTTC. Its protein is CASSTPGQPYEQYF.